The clone carrying this TCR beta chain has a single count. Its antigen is unknown. From germline, CDR1 is ENHRY and CDR2 SYGVKD. V gave up 10 bases and J gave up 0 bases, with 16 bases separating them. CDR3 length: 15 amino acids. The sample is drawn from a study of T cell responses to AZD1222 COVID-19 vaccine. Points from the study as a whole: At baseline, just a handful of AZD1222 recipients tested seropositive. Nearly half of spike-specific TCRs reportedly target variant regions that are unmutated in the B.1.351 and B.1.1.7 variants. The CD4 TCRs associated with vaccination extended across spike and predominated at 160-218 and 743-854.

Data came from immunoSEQ multiplex PCR; TCRdb stores just in-frame clones and leaves some out. The repertoire consists of roughly 120,000 clones, with about 90% occurring once and the leading ten covering roughly 10%. V usage is TRBV10-3 and J usage is TRBJ2-1; D gene ambiguous. Sequenced here: peripheral blood, sampled on day 0 of AZD1222 vaccination. This TCR was sampled from an adult in good health. The chain's CDR3 is CATSPPASSYNEQFF. Here the CDR3 DNA reads TGTGCCACTTCTCCCCCAGCCAGCTCCTACAATGAGCAGTTCTTC.